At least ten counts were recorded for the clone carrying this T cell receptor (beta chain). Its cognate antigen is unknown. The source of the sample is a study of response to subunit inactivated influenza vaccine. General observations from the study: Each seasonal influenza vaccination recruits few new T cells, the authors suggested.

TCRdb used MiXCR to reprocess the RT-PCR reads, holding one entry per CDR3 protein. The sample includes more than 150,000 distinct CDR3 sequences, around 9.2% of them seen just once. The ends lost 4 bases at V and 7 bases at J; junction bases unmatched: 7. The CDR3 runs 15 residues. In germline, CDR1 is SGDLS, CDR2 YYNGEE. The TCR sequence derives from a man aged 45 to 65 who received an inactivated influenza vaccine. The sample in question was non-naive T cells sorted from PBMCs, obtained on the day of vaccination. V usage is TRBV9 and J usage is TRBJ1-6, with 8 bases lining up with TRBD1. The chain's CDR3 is CASSHHRGYNSPLHF. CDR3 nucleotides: TGTGCCAGCAGCCACCACAGGGGGTACAATTCACCCCTCCACTTT.